Shown below are 8 T cell receptor beta chains from a single sample sequenced in a study of OX40 agonist ivuxolimab in advanced cancers. This table comes from immunoSEQ multiplex PCR, and its TCRdb copy is limited to in-frame clones, with some not included. The sample has roughly 70,000 clones; 75% to 90% are singletons. The source material was CD4+ or CD8+ T cells sorted from blood, sampled in a trial of the OX40 agonist ivuxolimab. These receptors were collected from an adult with an advanced solid tumor such as melanoma, head and neck, liver or kidney cancer.

The chain combines TRBV15 with TRBJ2-7, with TRBD2 identical over 11 bases. Trimming took 4 bases from V and 4 from J; bases not matched to a gene: 15. Germline V gene data show CDR1 as LNHNV and CDR2 as YYDKDF (reference sequence). The CDR3 covers 18 residues. CDR3 region: CATSTSLLLAGGPYEQYF. The CDR3 nucleotides read TGTGCCACCAGCACATCCCTCCTTTTAGCGGGAGGGCCGTACGAGCAGTACTTC.

The V and J genes are TRBV7-9 and TRBJ2-5; D is uncertain. The CDR3 spans 12 residues. V was trimmed by 5 bases and J by 9 bases, leaving 13 bases between them. Per germline, CDR1 SEHNR and CDR2 FQNEAQ (reference sequence). CDR3 bases: TGTGCCAGCAGCCCTCTTTCTTTGGCCCAGTACTTC. As protein: CASSPLSLAQYF.

This clone was recorded once. The J gene is TRBJ2-7, the V gene TRBV28; 7 nucleotides align to TRBD2. CDR1 MDHEN and CDR2 SYDVKM come from the germline V gene. V trimming: 4 bases; J trimming: 2 bases; junction bases outside the gene matches: 11. The CDR3 totals 16 residues. The CDR3 DNA reads as TGTGCCAGCAGTTCGGGAGGTGGGGGGGTTCCCTACGAGCAGTACGTC. Residues: CASSSGGGGVPYEQYV.

The genes are TRBV20-1 and TRBJ2-3, with 7 bases identical to TRBD2. Germline CDR1 is DFQATT and CDR2 is SNEGSKA (reference sequence). V was pared by 7 bases and J by 6 bases, with 4 bases of the junction left unmatched. The CDR3 covers 11 residues. The CDR3 protein is CSGGSGDTQYF. CDR3 in DNA: TGCAGTGGCGGGAGCGGCGATACGCAGTATTTT.

The V gene is TRBV2, the J gene TRBJ1-3, with D hard to call. The CDR3 is made up of 13 amino acids. Between the trimmed V and J ends, which lost 7 bases and 3 bases, there was a span of 10 bases. CDR1 is SNHLY, CDR2 FYNNEI, per germline. The CDR3 loop reads CASKRGGGNTIYF. The CDR3 DNA reads as TGTGCCAGCAAGCGAGGAGGTGGAAACACCATATATTTT.

The V call is TRBV19, the J call TRBJ2-7; perhaps TRBD2 as D (7 bases). The CDR3 has 13 amino acids. CDR1 LNHDA and CDR2 SQIVND come from the germline V gene (reference sequence). The V and J ends lost 3 bases and 6 bases respectively, with 12 bases between them. The CDR3 region is CASSMGGLSEQYV. The DNA for the CDR3 is TGTGCCAGTAGTATGGGGGGGCTGAGCGAGCAGTACGTC.

This clone was counted once. CDR3 protein: CASSPRGMNTEAFF. CDR3 nucleotide sequence: TGTGCCAGCTCACCCAGGGGGATGAACACTGAAGCTTTCTTT. The V and J genes are TRBV18 and TRBJ1-1, with 7 bases matching TRBD1. Per germline, CDR1 KGHSH and CDR2 LQKENI. This CDR3 is built from 14 residues. The ends lost 3 bases at V and 0 bases at J; junction bases unmatched: 1.

CDR3 sequence: CASSVRGLRTDTQYF. CDR3 nucleotide sequence: TGCGCCAGCAGCGTACGGGGGCTGCGCACAGATACGCAGTATTTT. The rearrangement uses TRBV5-1 and TRBJ2-3; D could derive from TRBD1 or TRBD2 (6 bases each). In germline, CDR1 is SGHRS, CDR2 YFSETQ. V lost 4 bases, J lost 1 base, and 13 bases lay in between. The CDR3 is made up of 15 amino acids.